Sequencing of this T cell receptor beta chain was carried out in a study of sequential checkpoint blockade in melanoma. The treatment is: randomized to nivolumab then ipilimumab (arm A) or the reverse (arm B). The CDR3 covers 16 residues. CDR1 and CDR2 (germline): MGHRA, YSYEKL. The junction had 10 bases not matched to a gene; V was cut back by 4 bases and J by 7 bases. Data came from immunoSEQ multiplex PCR; TCRdb stores just in-frame clones and leaves some out. The sample lists 9,500 to 15,000 clones, 82% occurring once. The chain uses TRBV4-1 and TRBJ1-4; 9 bases fit TRBD1. The receptor comes from a human donor with melanoma. Here the sequenced sample was CD8+ T cells sorted from blood (inferred from file names), taken from a patient given nivolumab and ipilimumab in sequence. This chain's CDR3 is CASSPAGTGLAEKLFF. The CDR3 coding sequence is TGCGCCAGCAGCCCAGCCGGGACAGGGTTGGCTGAAAAACTGTTTTTT.